Sequencing of this T cell receptor beta chain was carried out in a study of T cells after yellow fever vaccination. The study's findings and limits: Most primary-vaccination clones recurred post-booster (nearly 98% CD4, roughly 90% CD8). Abundant bulk-derived clonotypes could contaminate FACS-sorted repertoires.

Regarding this clonotype: Its antigen is not known.

CDR1 is SQVTM and CDR2 is ANQGSEA in the germline V gene. V lost 3 bases to trimming and J lost 3 bases; unmatched junction nucleotides: 4. The CDR3 is 14 residues long. TCRdb fed the 5' RACE reads into MiXCR, producing one record per CDR3 protein. The sample has 510,000 or so distinct CDR3 sequences, around 21% seen once. Sample: PBMCs, taken 15 days after the yellow fever booster vaccination. This TCR derives from a man aged 30 to 39 who received the YFV17D yellow fever vaccine. V usage is TRBV29-1 and J usage is TRBJ2-1; the match to TRBD2 covers 8 bases. The CDR3 nucleotides are TGCAGCGTTGAGACGGGAGGGTTCTACAATGAGCAGTTCTTC. Translated: CSVETGGFYNEQFF.